These 28 T cell receptor beta chains originate from one sample sequenced in a study of T cell responses to AZD1222 COVID-19 vaccine. Profiling relied on immunoSEQ multiplex PCR, and the TCRdb table lists in-frame clones only, not all of them. The top ten hold 39% of the sample, which has approximately 14,000 clones, roughly 80% seen once. Sequencing used peripheral blood, obtained 28 days after the second AZD1222 dose. The receptor source for this set is an adult who received the AZD1222 COVID-19 vaccine.

This chain connects TRBV9 to TRBJ1-3; possibly TRBD1 for D (5 bases). Germline lookup yields CDR1 SGDLS and CDR2 YYNGEE. Trimming removed 0 bases from V and 0 bases from J, with 13 bases in between. The CDR3 totals 17 residues. The CDR3 reads CASSVGGRLSSGNTIYF. The CDR3 DNA follows: TGTGCCAGCAGCGTAGGGGGCAGGTTAAGCTCTGGAAACACCATATATTTT.

The J gene is TRBJ1-2, the V gene TRBV30; D remains unclear. CDR1 and CDR2 from the germline V gene are GTSNPN and SVGIG (reference sequence). The CDR3 covers 12 residues. V lost 0 bases and J lost 5, with 7 bases in between. CDR3: CAWSVSPYGYTF. The DNA of the CDR3 is TGTGCCTGGAGTGTATCCCCGTATGGCTACACCTTC.

This clone was detected only a few times. The chain is built from TRBV7-9 and TRBJ2-7; 13 nucleotides match TRBD2. Germline V CDR1 and CDR2: SEHNR, FQNEAQ (reference sequence). V lost 3 bases and J lost 5; bases outside the gene matches: 1. CDR3 size: 14 residues. The CDR3 here is CASSFTSGRDEQYF. The CDR3 DNA reads TGTGCCAGCAGCTTTACTAGCGGGAGGGACGAGCAGTACTTC. The variable domain in full, with the rest retrieved from reference TRBV7-9 and TRBJ2-7, is DTGVSQNPRHKITKRGQNVTFRCDPISEHNRLYWYRQTLGQGPEFLTYFQNEAQLEKSRLLSDRFSAERPKGSFSTLEIQRTEQGDSAMYLCASSFTSGRDEQYFGPGTRLTVT.

J is TRBJ1-2 and V is TRBV18; D ambiguous. Germline V lookup: CDR1 KGHSH, CDR2 LQKENI. The CDR3 is made up of 14 amino acids. Trimming took 3 bases from V and 4 from J, leaving 12 bases between them. The CDR3 region is CASSPLQSIYGYTF. The CDR3, as DNA: TGTGCCAGCTCACCGCTCCAGAGTATCTATGGCTACACCTTC.

V usage is TRBV7-8 and J usage is TRBJ2-1, with D possibly TRBD1 on 5 matching bases. The CDR3 is made up of 15 amino acids. Trimming pared 1 base from V and 4 bases from J, leaving 11 bases between. The germline gives CDR1 SGHVS, CDR2 FQNEAQ. CDR3 region: CASSLGQGPYNEQFF. DNA of the CDR3: TGTGCCAGCAGCTTAGGTCAGGGCCCTTACAATGAGCAGTTCTTC.

The chain joins TRBV19 to TRBJ2-3; 10 positions match TRBD1. The CDR3 consists of 14 residues. The germline V gene has CDR1 LNHDA and CDR2 SQIVND (reference sequence). The junction had 3 bases not matched to a gene; V was cut back by 6 bases and J by 3 bases. Here the CDR3 reads CASRTGGGTDTQYF. CDR3 coding DNA: TGTGCCAGTAGGACAGGGGGCGGGACAGATACGCAGTATTTT.

This chain uses TRBV7-9 with TRBJ2-1; D perhaps matches TRBD1 (6 bases). With 5 bases removed from V and 10 bases from J, the gap between germline ends came to 12 bases. The CDR3 is 12 amino acids. Germline assignment: CDR1 SEHNR and CDR2 FQNEAQ (reference sequence). Here the CDR3 reads CASSDGQNEQFF. The DNA for the CDR3 is TGTGCCAGCAGCGACGGACAGAACGAGCAGTTCTTC.

V is TRBV6-2 or TRBV6-3 and J is TRBJ1-5; D not certain. CDR3 size: 17 residues. Germline V lookup: CDR1 MNHEY, CDR2 SVGEGT. V shed 5 bases and J shed 2 bases, with 19 bases lying between them. The CDR3 sequence is CASSPSGGRAGNQPQHF. As DNA, the CDR3 is TGTGCCAGCAGTCCCAGTGGCGGGAGGGCTGGCAATCAGCCCCAGCATTTT.

This chain connects TRBV25-1 to TRBJ2-7; the D is unclear. V lost 4 bases and J 6 bases, leaving 13 bases between the germline ends. Per germline, CDR1 MGHDK and CDR2 SYGVNS. This CDR3 contains 13 residues. CDR3 sequence (DNA): TGTGCCAGCAGTGGACGACTCAAGGGCGAGCAGTACTTC. The encoded protein is CASSGRLKGEQYF.

The rearrangement joins TRBV9 to TRBJ1-1; no clear D. In germline, CDR1 is SGDLS, CDR2 YYNGEE. CDR3 length: 13 amino acids. Trimming removed 0 bases from V and 4 bases from J, with 7 bases in between. This CDR3 is CASSVASGTEAFF. The CDR3 DNA is TGTGCCAGCAGCGTAGCCTCGGGCACTGAAGCTTTCTTT.

This clone was observed a few times. J is TRBJ2-7 and V is TRBV11-2; tentatively, D is TRBD2 (5 bases). The CDR3 has 16 amino acids. Germline values: CDR1 SGHAT, CDR2 FQNNGV. The germline V and J ends were trimmed by 3 bases and 1 base, with 16 bases remaining between them. For the CDR3, the DNA is TGTGCCAGCAGCTTGAGCTCTAGCTCCTCGTCCTACGAGCAGTACTTC. This translates into CASSLSSSSSSYEQYF.

This chain connects TRBV19 to TRBJ2-7; perhaps TRBD2 as D (5 bases). The CDR3 sequence is 14 residues long. The V and J ends lost 5 bases and 0 bases respectively, with 11 bases between them. CDR1 LNHDA and CDR2 SQIVND come from the germline V gene (reference sequence). The CDR3 reads CASSPPGSSYEQYF. The CDR3 DNA follows: TGTGCCAGTAGTCCCCCGGGGAGCTCCTACGAGCAGTACTTC.

The chain employs TRBV5-1 and TRBJ2-2; the D is unclear. V lost 1 base and J lost 0, with 7 bases in between. The CDR3 runs 15 residues. Per germline, CDR1 SGHRS and CDR2 YFSETQ. CDR3 amino acids: CASSLSIANTGELFF. The CDR3, as DNA: TGCGCCAGCAGCTTGTCAATCGCGAACACCGGGGAGCTGTTTTTT.

The V call is TRBV30, the J call TRBJ2-6; D assignment may be TRBD1 or TRBD2 (5 bases each). Germline V CDR1 and CDR2: GTSNPN, SVGIG (reference sequence). The CDR3 runs 12 residues. V lost 8 bases, J lost 4 bases, and 9 bases lay in between. Here the CDR3 DNA reads TGTGCCGCAGGGAGCGGGGCCAACGTCCTGACTTTC. Its protein is CAAGSGANVLTF.

The V gene is TRBV7-8, the J gene TRBJ2-2; 7 nucleotides match TRBD2. The V and J ends lost 5 bases and 7 bases, in that order; junction bases with no gene match: 16. From germline, CDR1 is SGHVS and CDR2 FQNEAQ. The CDR3 consists of 17 residues. The CDR3 sequence is CASSLRPGTNGGGELFF. CDR3 coding DNA: TGTGCCAGCAGCCTAAGACCCGGGACTAATGGGGGCGGGGAGCTGTTTTTT. The full variable domain, its missing parts supplied by reference TRBV7-8 and TRBJ2-2, is GAGVSQSPRYKVAKRGQDVALRCDPISGHVSLFWYQQALGQGPEFLTYFQNEAQLDKSGLPSDRFFAERPEGSVSTLKIQRTQQEDSAVYLCASSLRPGTNGGGELFFGEGSRLTVL.

The rearrangement uses TRBV9 and TRBJ1-2; 9 bases agree with TRBD1. From germline, CDR1 is SGDLS and CDR2 YYNGEE. The CDR3 length is 15 residues. The V gene end was trimmed by 3 bases and the J gene end by 5 bases; junction bases not matched to a gene: 8. CDR3 in amino acids: CASSEGGQGDYGYTF. The DNA of the CDR3 is TGTGCCAGCAGCGAGGGGGGACAGGGTGATTATGGCTACACCTTC.

The V gene is TRBV28, the J gene TRBJ1-2; no firm D call. The V gene's germline CDR1 is MDHEN and CDR2 SYDVKM. With 5 bases removed from V and 4 bases from J, the gap between germline ends came to 8 bases. This CDR3 contains 12 residues. The CDR3 sequence: CASSTFPYGYTF. CDR3 sequence (DNA): TGTGCCAGCAGTACCTTTCCCTATGGCTACACCTTC.

This chain connects TRBV15 to TRBJ1-2; D uncertain. From germline, CDR1 is LNHNV and CDR2 YYDKDF (reference sequence). Between the trimmed V and J ends, which lost 0 bases and 3 bases, there was a span of 11 bases. CDR3 length equals 15 residues. CDR3 sequence (DNA): TGTGCCACCAGCAGAGATCCCTACGGTGACTATGGCTACACCTTC. As protein: CATSRDPYGDYGYTF.

The rearrangement uses TRBV7-3 and TRBJ1-6; D unclear. The CDR3 runs to 14 residues. CDR1 and CDR2 from the germline V gene are SGHTA and FQGTGA. V gave up 5 bases and J gave up 7 bases, with 12 bases separating them. CDR3 bases: TGTGCCAGCAGCACCAGCATCAGGAATTCACCCCTCCACTTT. Encoded protein: CASSTSIRNSPLHF.

The V gene is TRBV6-6, the J gene TRBJ1-5; TRBD1 is a possible D gene (5 bases). This CDR3 region has 15 residues. Germline values: CDR1 MNHNY, CDR2 SVGAGI (reference sequence). The ends were cut back, 7 bases at V and 2 bases at J, with 15 bases in the middle. For the CDR3, the DNA is TGTGCCAGCACCTCCACGGGGCGCGGCAATCAGCCCCAGCATTTT. The encoded protein is CASTSTGRGNQPQHF.

V gene TRBV5-6 combines with J gene TRBJ2-7; 11 bases are a match to TRBD2. Germline loops: CDR1 SGHDT, CDR2 YYEEEE. The CDR3 has 16 amino acids. With V trimmed by 0 bases and J by 4 bases, 6 bases remained unmatched. CDR3 in amino acids: CASSLEEGTSGYEQYF. In DNA, the CDR3 is TGTGCCAGCAGCTTGGAGGAGGGGACTAGCGGTTACGAGCAGTACTTC.

The chain carries TRBV10-3 and TRBJ1-2; D unclear. Germline V CDR1 and CDR2: ENHRY, SYGVKD. The V gene lost 0 bases and the J gene lost 7 bases, with 12 bases spanning the gap. The CDR3 runs to 14 residues. CDR3 nucleotides: TGTGCCATCAGTGAGTCGCGGACGACGAGTGGCTACACCTTC. Amino acid sequence: CAISESRTTSGYTF.

This chain joins TRBV11-3 and TRBJ2-1; no reliable D call. Trimming shortened V by 1 base and J by 0 bases, and 10 bases separated the two germline ends. There are 16 residues in the CDR3. CDR1 is SGHNT and CDR2 is YENEEA in the germline V gene. DNA for the CDR3: TGTGCCAGCAGCTTAGGACTGGCCTTCTCCTACAATGAGCAGTTCTTC. Its protein is CASSLGLAFSYNEQFF.

The rearrangement links TRBV15 to TRBJ1-5, with TRBD1 matching 10 bases. With V trimmed by 3 bases and J by 0 bases, 2 bases remained unmatched. Germline values: CDR1 LNHNV, CDR2 YYDKDF (reference sequence). The CDR3 totals 16 residues. DNA for the CDR3: TGTGCCACCAGCAGCGGGACAGGGGATAGCAATCAGCCCCAGCATTTT. It yields the protein CATSSGTGDSNQPQHF.

In its sample, this clone was seen once. V is TRBV2 and J is TRBJ1-1; no reliable D call. Germline V gene lookup returns CDR1 SNHLY and CDR2 FYNNEI. There are 13 residues in the CDR3. Trimming stripped 5 bases from V and 1 base from J, with 8 bases between. For the CDR3, the DNA is TGTGCCAGCAGTTTGGCAGCGAACACTGAAGCTTTCTTT. As protein: CASSLAANTEAFF.

This rearrangement joins TRBV7-3 to TRBJ2-2; D unclear. V shed 5 bases and J shed 6 bases, with 16 bases lying between them. This CDR3 spans 15 amino acids. Germline-derived CDR1 and CDR2 are SGHTA and FQGTGA. The CDR3 DNA follows: TGTGCCAGCAGCACCTCCGGGCCCCAGTCCGGGGAGCTGTTTTTT. This translates into CASSTSGPQSGELFF.

In its sample, this clone was seen a few times. This sequence joins TRBV30 and TRBJ2-1; 10 bases fit TRBD2. This CDR3 has 13 residues. J gave up 7 bases and V 4 bases, and 4 bases lay outside the gene matches. The germline CDR1 and CDR2 sequences are GTSNPN and SVGIG (reference sequence). The CDR3 nucleotides read TGTGCCTGGACGTCTAGCGGGGGTAATGAGCAGTTCTTC. It encodes CAWTSSGGNEQFF.

The chain combines TRBV3-1 (or the pseudogene TRBV3-2) with TRBJ2-2; no firm D call. Trimming removed 1 base from V and 1 base from J, with 10 bases in between. The CDR3 consists of 16 residues. CDR1 is LGHDT, CDR2 YNNKEL, per germline (reference sequence). CDR3 nucleotide sequence: TGTGCCAGCAGCCAAGCTCGTACACTGAACACCGGGGAGCTGTTTTTT. Translation gives CASSQARTLNTGELFF.